The rows below give T cell receptor beta chains drawn from one sample of a study of cytomegalovirus exposure and HLA in healthy donors. Profiled with immunoSEQ multiplex PCR; TCRdb holds only in-frame clones, not every one. Among over 80,000 clones, 65% to 75% were seen once, and the ten largest hold around 14%. The sequenced sample consisted of PBMCs. The origin of the receptors is a woman aged 70-85 years in good health and CMV-seropositive. CDR3s include the opening cysteine and the closing phenylalanine or tryptophan.

v_gene	j_gene	CDR3aa
TRBV27	TRBJ1-5	CASSSRQGRQPQHF
TRBV29-1	TRBJ1-3	CSVEGQSGDTIYF
TRBV7-9	TRBJ2-2	CASSLGQWNTGELFF
TRBV28	TRBJ2-7	CASSSNGEGSEQYF
TRBV28	TRBJ2-7	CASGEDRDSYEQYF
TRBV2	TRBJ2-4	CASITGGVAKNIQYF
TRBV30	TRBJ1-4	CAWSVRSGQPEKLFF
TRBV10-1	TRBJ2-3	CASSGRAGGPDTQYF
TRBV19	TRBJ2-3	CASSTGGSYTDTQYF
TRBV28	TRBJ2-7	CASSSDRARSYEQYF
TRBV29-1	TRBJ1-1	CSADRGLGAFF
TRBV5-1	TRBJ2-6	CASIGQGASWLGANVLTF
TRBV7-6	TRBJ1-3	CASSLQGGLAGNTIYF
TRBV5-1	TRBJ1-2	CASSLAQADGYTF
TRBV6-5	TRBJ2-7	CASSYLASGSYEQYF
TRBV7-2	TRBJ1-1	CASSSRPPVPLEAFF
TRBV5-1	TRBJ1-1	CASSPGGGSQNTEAFF
TRBV18	TRBJ2-1	CASSPGLLNEQFF
TRBV19	TRBJ2-5	CASSPPGLGQETQYF
TRBV7-2	-	CASSRGGDPTYEQYF
TRBV7-9	TRBJ1-2	CASSPSSNRGYGYTF
TRBV6-6	TRBJ2-2	CASKTSGRVGTGELFF
TRBV5-1	TRBJ2-3	CASSFDRGNTQYF
TRBV4-1	TRBJ1-2	CASSPGQGNYGYTF
TRBV5-1	TRBJ2-7	CASSWGGRTALGRDYEQYF
TRBV7-9	TRBJ1-1	CATLSGALGTEAFF
TRBV28	TRBJ1-4	CASSLPGREKLFF
TRBV28	TRBJ1-2	CASNPSPDRAGGYTF
TRBV6-1	TRBJ2-7	CASSEPFSYEQYF
TRBV28	TRBJ1-1	CASSLTGQHTEAFF
TRBV7-9	TRBJ2-2	CASSSGQGAQTGELFF
TRBV19	TRBJ1-4	CASSRTAEKLFF
TRBV2	TRBJ2-2	CASSRGRLAGRTGELFF
TRBV4-2	TRBJ2-7	CASSQERGGLSEQYF
TRBV4-1	TRBJ1-4	CASSLRTGETNEKLFF
TRBV5-6	TRBJ1-1	CASSLGTGGTEAFF
TRBV9	TRBJ2-7	CASSVGHGSYEQYF
TRBV7-6	TRBJ2-2	CASSLRAGGDTGELFF
TRBV29-1	TRBJ1-1	CSVRGSRGQDTEAFF
TRBV5-8	TRBJ2-7	CASSLEGLTFYEQYF
TRBV19	TRBJ2-3	CASSTLAGGPDTQYF
TRBV9	TRBJ2-3	CASSVIGVGTDTQYF
TRBV5-6	TRBJ2-7	CASSLDRQQELYF
TRBV19	TRBJ2-5	CASTGRGGYQETQYF
TRBV5-1	TRBJ1-1	CASSLYRQGARFDTEAFF
TRBV6-5	TRBJ2-5	CASSRRGSGQTQYF